This note documents a single TCR beta chain sequence. The germline V and J ends were trimmed by 0 bases and 1 base, with 8 bases remaining between them. The CDR3 has 14 residues. Germline values: CDR1 GTSNPN, CDR2 SVGIG (reference sequence). This sample stems from a study of blood T cell repertoires in COVID-19. Original analysis: Reference gene primers were amplified, and this amplification served to estimate nucleated cell counts. The method was immunoSEQ multiplex PCR; TCRdb's version includes in-frame clones alone and lacks a portion of them. D and trimming were read from the DNA, whereas the V and J calls and clone size are those reported in that table. This sample has 70,000 or so clones, with about 90% found just once.

The chain combines TRBV30 with TRBJ2-3, with D possibly TRBD1 on 5 matching bases. The TCR originated in a human donor in a cohort sampled during active COVID-19. The sample was peripheral blood. CDR3 residues: CAWSVGARTDTQYF. The DNA of the CDR3 is TGTGCCTGGAGTGTAGGGGCCCGCACAGATACGCAGTATTTT.